These 30 T cell receptor beta chains were sequenced from one sample in a study of identical twins. TCRdb processed the 5' RACE reads anew with MiXCR; each CDR3 protein has one entry. The sample carries roughly 1.6 million distinct CDR3 sequences, roughly 35% recorded once. Sequences were obtained from cord blood. Source of these receptors: a newborn girl in good health.

This clonotype has a handful of counts. The CDR3: CASSPQGIGNQPQHF. The CDR3 bases are TGTGCCAGCTCACCACAGGGAATAGGCAATCAGCCCCAGCATTTT. The chain combines TRBV18 with TRBJ1-5; D not certain. CDR1 and CDR2 (germline): KGHSH, LQKENI. V shed 1 base and J shed 2 bases, with 9 bases lying between them. This CDR3 region has 15 residues. Based on the CDR3 plus reference TRBV18 and TRBJ1-5, the full variable domain is NAGVMQNPRHLVRRRGQEARLRCSPMKGHSHVYWYRQLPEEGLKFMVYLQKENIIDESGMPKERFSAEFPKEGPSILRIQQVVRGDSAAYFCASSPQGIGNQPQHFGDGTRLSIL.

About this clonotype itself: A much larger clone differs from this one at a single base, so this may be a read error. The V gene is TRBV12-3 or TRBV12-4, the J gene TRBJ2-7; D may be TRBD2 (6 bases). The CDR3 runs to 15 residues. With 3 bases removed from V and 0 bases from J, the gap between germline ends came to 12 bases. The CDR3 DNA is TGTGCCAGCAGTTTTCATACCGGGGGCTCCTACGAGCAGTACTTC. It specifies CASSFHTGGSYEQYF.

This clonotype was recorded a few times. CDR3 nucleotides: TGTGCCAGCAGTGAGCAGGGGGACTCCACAGATACGCAGTATTTT. This translates into CASSEQGDSTDTQYF. The chain uses TRBV2 and TRBJ2-3; D perhaps matches TRBD1 (7 bases). V was cut by 3 bases and J by 2 bases, with 12 bases left in between. CDR3 length equals 15 residues. Germline values: CDR1 SNHLY, CDR2 FYNNEI. The variable domain in full, completed from reference TRBV2 and TRBJ2-3, reads EPEVTQTPSHQVTQMGQEVILRCVPISNHLYFYWYRQILGQKVEFLVSFYNNEISEKSEIFDDQFSVERPDGSNFTLKIRSTKLEDSAMYFCASSEQGDSTDTQYFGPGTRLTVL.

At least ten counts were recorded for this clonotype. V is TRBV5-1 and J is TRBJ2-3, with 8 bases matching TRBD1. Germline assignment: CDR1 SGHRS and CDR2 YFSETQ. The trim removed 4 bases at V and 1 base at J, leaving 2 bases unmatched. The CDR3 consists of 14 residues. The CDR3 loop reads CASSTDRGTDTQYF. The CDR3 nucleotides are TGCGCCAGCAGCACGGACAGGGGCACAGATACGCAGTATTTT.

This clonotype was seen only a few times. V is TRBV3-1 and J is TRBJ2-5; possible D gene TRBD2, 6 bases. This CDR3 region has 16 residues. The germline V gene has CDR1 LGHDT and CDR2 YNNKEL (reference sequence). Trimming pared 3 bases from V and 3 bases from J, leaving 17 bases between. The CDR3 DNA is TGTGCCAGCAGCCAGAGGGGAGGCAGCTCTAAAGAGACCCAGTACTTC. This translates into CASSQRGGSSKETQYF.

CDR3 region: CASSVGTVPSTDTQYF. CDR3 in DNA: TGTGCCAGCAGTGTTGGGACAGTCCCTAGCACAGATACGCAGTATTTT. V and J are TRBV6-1 and TRBJ2-3; 7 bases are shared with TRBD1. There are 16 residues in the CDR3. Trimming took 4 bases from V and 0 from J; bases not matched to a gene: 7. Germline-derived CDR1 and CDR2 are MNHNS and SASEGT.

This clonotype was seen a few times. The rearrangement uses TRBV9 and TRBJ2-2; 8 bases map to TRBD2. CDR1 is SGDLS and CDR2 is YYNGEE in the germline V gene. The junction had 1 base not matched to a gene; V was cut back by 0 bases and J by 0 bases. The CDR3 totals 16 residues. The CDR3 loop reads CASSVAGLANTGELFF. As DNA, the CDR3 is TGTGCCAGCAGCGTAGCGGGACTAGCGAACACCGGGGAGCTGTTTTTT.

This clonotype turned up a few times. The chain carries TRBV11-2 and TRBJ2-7, with TRBD2 matching 10 bases. The germline V gene encodes CDR1 SGHAT and CDR2 FQNNGV. The CDR3 spans 14 residues. Trimming removed 5 bases from V and 7 bases from J; junction bases left unmatched: 8. The CDR3 region has the DNA TGTGCCAGCAGCAAACTAGCGGGACGTGGGGAGCAGTACTTC. Translating it yields CASSKLAGRGEQYF.

This clonotype was seen a few times. The CDR3 spells CASSPRGVTYEQYF. CDR3 sequence (DNA): TGCGCCAGCAGCCCAAGAGGAGTAACCTACGAGCAGTACTTC. The chain recombines TRBV5-1 with TRBJ2-7; D is unclear. With 4 bases removed from V and 2 bases from J, the gap between germline ends came to 13 bases. Germline-derived CDR1 and CDR2 are SGHRS and YFSETQ. The CDR3 loop spans 14 amino acids.

There are many counts of this clonotype. This chain connects TRBV9 to TRBJ1-2, with 8 bases lining up with TRBD1. The germline V gene has CDR1 SGDLS and CDR2 YYNGEE. This CDR3 spans 13 amino acids. The V gene end was trimmed by 3 bases and the J gene end by 8 bases; junction bases not matched to a gene: 6. This CDR3 is CASSATGEEGYTF. The CDR3 DNA is TGTGCCAGCAGCGCGACAGGGGAGGAGGGCTACACCTTC.

This clonotype was counted only a few times. V is TRBV12-3 or TRBV12-4 and J is TRBJ2-5; 9 positions agree with TRBD1. The CDR3 consists of 14 residues. V gave up 4 bases and J gave up 4 bases; unmatched junction bases: 4. The CDR3 protein is CASSWGQGLETQYF. CDR3 bases: TGTGCCAGCAGTTGGGGACAGGGACTAGAGACCCAGTACTTC.

This clonotype showed up many times. The DNA of the CDR3 is TGCGCCAGCAGCTTGGCCGGCACCTTGAACACTGAAGCTTTCTTT. It yields the protein CASSLAGTLNTEAFF. The chain couples TRBV5-1 to TRBJ1-1, with D uncertain. Trimming pared 0 bases from V and 0 bases from J, leaving 9 bases between. This CDR3 contains 15 residues. Germline CDR1 SGHRS, CDR2 YFSETQ.

V and J are TRBV19 and TRBJ1-5, with a possible D match to TRBD1 (5 bases). V lost 5 bases to trimming and J lost 6 bases, with 14 bases between them. CDR1 and CDR2 (germline): LNHDA, SQIVND (reference sequence). The CDR3 has 14 residues. This CDR3 is CASSLRTTIQPQHF. CDR3 nucleotides: TGTGCCAGTAGTCTACGGACAACGATTCAGCCCCAGCATTTT.

The chain uses TRBV28 and TRBJ1-4; 8 positions agree with TRBD1. The CDR3 extends over 16 amino acids. With V trimmed by 4 bases and J by 8 bases, 12 bases remained unmatched. Germline CDR1 MDHEN, CDR2 SYDVKM. The CDR3 DNA is TGTGCCAGCAGTTCCATCGCACAGGGGGTATTAGAAAAACTGTTTTTT. Translating it yields CASSSIAQGVLEKLFF.

The rearrangement joins TRBV9 to TRBJ2-2, with 8 bases lining up with TRBD1. The CDR3 consists of 14 residues. Trimming at V came to 4 bases and at J to 9 bases, leaving 8 bases not matched to a gene. The germline gives CDR1 SGDLS, CDR2 YYNGEE. The CDR3 DNA reads as TGTGCCAGCAGCACCGGGGACAGGCGGAGGGAGCTGTTTTTT. Amino acid sequence: CASSTGDRRRELFF.

This clonotype has ten or more counts. The chain's CDR3 is CASSLGAPRSYNEQFF. For the CDR3, the DNA is TGCGCCAGCAGCTTGGGGGCGCCACGCTCCTACAATGAGCAGTTCTTC. J is TRBJ2-1 and V is TRBV5-1; D is ambiguous. V was shortened by 0 bases and J by 0 bases, with 10 bases between the two germline ends. The germline V gene has CDR1 SGHRS and CDR2 YFSETQ. The CDR3 totals 16 residues.

Comment on this clonotype: A much larger clonotype is one base distant, so this may be a read error. The V call is TRBV6-5, the J call TRBJ1-2; D is ambiguous. Germline V gene data show CDR1 as MNHEY and CDR2 as SVGAGI. The CDR3 totals 13 residues. The V gene lost 2 bases and the J gene lost 6 bases, with 10 bases spanning the gap. The CDR3 DNA reads TGTGCCAGCAGTTACGGGCAGGACCATGGCTACACCTTC. Protein: CASSYGQDHGYTF.

This clonotype was counted at least ten times. The chain uses TRBV27 and TRBJ2-7; a possible D gene is TRBD2 (6 bases). This CDR3 spans 13 amino acids. CDR1 is MNHEY and CDR2 is SMNVEV in the germline V gene (reference sequence). Trimming left V 3 bases short and J 4 bases short, with 10 bases between. CDR3 sequence: CASSFGGIYEQYF. The DNA of the CDR3 is TGTGCCAGCAGTTTTGGGGGGATATACGAGCAGTACTTC.

V is TRBV5-1 and J is TRBJ1-5; 7 bases agree with TRBD1. Germline V gene lookup returns CDR1 SGHRS and CDR2 YFSETQ. The V segment lost 0 bases and the J segment 7 bases; nucleotides outside the gene matches: 7. This CDR3 comprises 15 residues. CDR3 protein: CASSLGTNRGQPQHF. CDR3 coding DNA: TGCGCCAGCAGCTTGGGGACCAACAGGGGCCAGCCCCAGCATTTT.

This chain uses TRBV27 with TRBJ1-5; D unresolved. With 2 bases removed from V and 7 bases from J, the gap between germline ends came to 9 bases. The CDR3 totals 13 residues. Germline V gives CDR1 MNHEY, CDR2 SMNVEV (reference sequence). The CDR3 sequence is CASSLMVGQPQHF. The CDR3 nucleotides are TGTGCCAGCAGTTTAATGGTGGGGCAGCCCCAGCATTTT.

This clonotype was observed a handful of times. This sequence joins TRBV27 and TRBJ1-6, with D uncertain. This CDR3 has 16 amino acids. Germline-derived CDR1 and CDR2 are MNHEY and SMNVEV (reference sequence). The V and J ends lost 8 bases and 4 bases respectively, with 18 bases between them. CDR3 in amino acids: CASRVGGLGYNSPLHF. The CDR3 nucleotides are TGTGCCAGCCGGGTGGGAGGGCTTGGTTATAATTCACCCCTCCACTTT.

The gene calls are TRBV7-9 and TRBJ2-3; 11 positions agree with TRBD2. Germline CDR1 is SEHNR and CDR2 is FQNEAQ (reference sequence). V was pared by 5 bases and J by 6 bases, with 7 bases of the junction left unmatched. The CDR3 is made up of 15 amino acids. Here the CDR3 DNA reads TGTGCCAGCAGCCGACTAGCGGGGCCTTTCGATACGCAGTATTTT. This encodes CASSRLAGPFDTQYF. The full variable domain, with the rest looked up from reference TRBV7-9 and TRBJ2-3, is DTGVSQNPRHKITKRGQNVTFRCDPISEHNRLYWYRQTLGQGPEFLTYFQNEAQLEKSRLLSDRFSAERPKGSFSTLEIQRTEQGDSAMYLCASSRLAGPFDTQYFGPGTRLTVL.

A few counts support this clonotype. The chain links TRBV12-3 or TRBV12-4 to TRBJ1-5; D is perhaps TRBD1 (5 bases). This CDR3 region has 15 residues. V gave up 6 bases and J gave up 9 bases, with 21 bases separating them. The CDR3 sequence is CASSRFDGGMGPQHF. The DNA for the CDR3 is TGTGCCAGCAGCCGATTTGACGGGGGGATGGGGCCCCAGCATTTT.

V gene TRBV20-1 combines with J gene TRBJ2-7; 9 bases are a match to TRBD1. There are 14 residues in the CDR3. The V and J ends lost 3 bases and 1 base, in that order; junction bases with no gene match: 4. Germline lookup yields CDR1 DFQATT and CDR2 SNEGSKA (reference sequence). The CDR3 loop is CSARGQGLSYEQYF. In DNA, the CDR3 is TGCAGTGCTAGGGGACAGGGATTGTCCTACGAGCAGTACTTC.

The CDR3, as DNA: TGTGCTAGTGGCCCGGACAGGGAACACTCTGGGGCCAACGTCCTGACTTTC. Amino acids: CASGPDREHSGANVLTF. The chain couples TRBV12-5 to TRBJ2-6, with 8 bases lining up with TRBD1. The CDR3 runs 17 residues. The V gene's germline CDR1 is LGHNT and CDR2 FRNRAP. Trimming removed 6 bases from V and 0 bases from J; junction bases left unmatched: 7.

This clonotype was seen more than once but under ten times. The genes are TRBV5-6 and TRBJ1-1; D is unresolved. This CDR3 has 14 residues. From germline, CDR1 is SGHDT and CDR2 YYEEEE. V was pared by 0 bases and J by 5 bases, with 11 bases between. The CDR3 DNA follows: TGTGCCAGCAGCTTGGCCCTGAGTAGTACTGAAGCTTTCTTT. This codes for CASSLALSSTEAFF.

Turning to this clonotype: A much larger clone is a single base away; this may be a read error. This chain links TRBV14 with TRBJ2-1, with TRBD2 as a possible D gene (6 bases). The V end was cut by 5 bases, the J end by 13 bases, with 21 bases between. Germline CDR1 and CDR2: SGHDN and FVKESK. The CDR3 sequence is 14 residues long. CDR3 bases: TGTGCCAGCAGCGAGGGACTCCATCAAGAGACCCAGTTCTTC. This translates into CASSEGLHQETQFF.

This rearrangement joins TRBV20-1 to TRBJ1-2; the match to TRBD1 covers 7 bases. CDR1 DFQATT and CDR2 SNEGSKA come from the germline V gene (reference sequence). The length of the CDR3 is 14 residues. The V gene end was trimmed by 6 bases and the J gene end by 5 bases; junction bases not matched to a gene: 12. The CDR3 DNA reads TGCAGTGCCCACCAGGGGGGGTCGGGTTATGGCTACACCTTC. Its translation: CSAHQGGSGYGYTF.

A few counts support this clonotype. The genes are TRBV6-2 or TRBV6-3 and TRBJ1-2, with D unclear. Germline lookup yields CDR1 MNHEY and CDR2 SVGEGT. Trimming shortened V by 6 bases and J by 7 bases, and 15 bases separated the two germline ends. The CDR3 totals 13 residues. CDR3 loop: CASRRARLSGYTF. The CDR3 coding sequence is TGTGCCAGCAGGCGAGCCAGATTGAGTGGCTACACCTTC.

This clonotype showed up just a few times. The chain combines TRBV2 with TRBJ2-1; 8 positions match TRBD1. The CDR3 covers 13 residues. Germline loops: CDR1 SNHLY, CDR2 FYNNEI. J was trimmed by 6 bases and V by 6 bases; bases with no gene match: 4. This CDR3 reads CASSGQGFNEQFF. CDR3 bases: TGTGCCAGCAGCGGACAGGGTTTCAATGAGCAGTTCTTC.